The rows below give T cell receptor beta chains drawn from one sample of a study of neurological immune-mediated disorders. TCRdb ran MiXCR on the 5' RACE reads and lists one entry per CDR3 protein. This table has about 38,000 distinct CDR3 sequences, more than 4.5% appearing once. Sequenced sample: CD4+ T cells from blood. The receptor set was obtained from a man between 18 and 35 years old in good health. CDR3s include the opening cysteine and the closing phenylalanine or tryptophan. Fields, in order: clone size, J gene, V gene, D gene, CDR3 DNA, CDR3 protein. The D gene is left open where the match is weak. Where a row states a size, it is once, few, many or the class of an expanded clone; other rows omit it.

size: many; J: TRBJ1-1; V: TRBV5-1; D: TRBD1; DNA: TGCGCCAGCACTTTGCAGGGGGAAGGGGCTGAAGCTTTCTTT; CDR3: CASTLQGEGAEAFF
size: -; J: TRBJ1-5; V: TRBV7-9; D: TRBD1; DNA: TGTGCCAGCAGCTTCGGGACAGGGGGCCAGCCCCAGCATTTT; CDR3: CASSFGTGGQPQHF
size: many; J: TRBJ1-5; V: TRBV20-1; D: TRBD1; DNA: TGCAGTGCTAGAGATCGACAGGGATGGGATCAGCCCCAGCATTTT; CDR3: CSARDRQGWDQPQHF
size: many; J: TRBJ2-1; V: TRBV12-5; D: -; DNA: TGTGCTAGTGGTTTAGGTACCCCGGGCAATGAGCAGTTCTTC; CDR3: CASGLGTPGNEQFF
size: many; J: TRBJ1-1; V: TRBV5-1; D: -; DNA: TGCGCCAGCAGCTTAAATAGGGGTGAAGCTTTCTTT; CDR3: CASSLNRGEAFF
size: few; J: TRBJ1-5; V: TRBV2; D: -; DNA: TGTGCCAGCAGTGGGGAGGGGGGGAGCAATCAGCCCCAGCATTTT; CDR3: CASSGEGGSNQPQHF
size: many; J: TRBJ1-4; V: TRBV20-1; D: TRBD1; DNA: TGCAGTGCTTCCGGGACAGGGAATGAAAAACTGTTTTTT; CDR3: CSASGTGNEKLFF
size: many; J: TRBJ1-1; V: TRBV5-1; D: TRBD1; DNA: TGCGCCAGCAGCCCGCGACAGGGGGCTTCCGAAGCTTTCTTT; CDR3: CASSPRQGASEAFF
size: many; J: TRBJ2-7; V: TRBV5-1; D: -; DNA: TGCGCCAGCAGCTTCGATCCATTCGAGACCTACGAGCAGTACTTC; CDR3: CASSFDPFETYEQYF
size: many; J: TRBJ1-1; V: TRBV20-1; D: -; DNA: TGCAGTGCTAAGGTACAGGCAGGGAACACTGAAGCTTTCTTT; CDR3: CSAKVQAGNTEAFF
size: many; J: TRBJ1-1; V: TRBV12-3/TRBV12-4; D: -; DNA: TGTGCCAGCAGTTTCTCGGGGGGGAACACTGAAGCTTTCTTT; CDR3: CASSFSGGNTEAFF
size: -; J: TRBJ2-7; V: TRBV5-1; D: -; DNA: TGCGCCAGCAGCGTGTCTAGTCGGGCGTTAGAGCAGTACTTC; CDR3: CASSVSSRALEQYF
size: many; J: TRBJ2-3; V: TRBV30; D: -; DNA: TGTGCCTGGAGCCGGGACTTAGTTTCCACAGATACGCAGTATTTT; CDR3: CAWSRDLVSTDTQYF
size: many; J: TRBJ1-2; V: TRBV20-1; D: -; DNA: TGCAGTGCTGACCCGGGGCAGGGACTCGATGGCTACACCTTC; CDR3: CSADPGQGLDGYTF
size: many; J: TRBJ2-5; V: TRBV6-2/TRBV6-3; D: TRBD2; DNA: TGTGCCAGCAGCCACCCCCCGCGGGGGGGTGGCCAGTACTTC; CDR3: CASSHPPRGGGQYF
size: -; J: TRBJ1-1; V: TRBV6-6; D: TRBD1; DNA: TGTGCCAGCAGTTACACCCCGACAGGGGGGGGCACTGAAGCTTTCTTT; CDR3: CASSYTPTGGGTEAFF
size: many; J: TRBJ1-1; V: TRBV18; D: -; DNA: TGTGCCAGCTCACCCTTAACAGGGAGCACTGAAGCTTTCTTT; CDR3: CASSPLTGSTEAFF
size: many; J: TRBJ1-1; V: TRBV20-1; D: TRBD1; DNA: TGCAGCGGGACAGGGGTGAACACTGAAGCTTTCTTT; CDR3: CSGTGVNTEAFF
size: many; J: TRBJ1-4; V: TRBV5-1; D: -; DNA: TGCGCCAGCAGCTTGAATCCCCATTCGAATGAAAAACTGTTTTTT; CDR3: CASSLNPHSNEKLFF
size: many; J: TRBJ1-3; V: TRBV7-2; D: -; DNA: TGTGCCAGCAGCTTTATGGAAGGCTCTGGAAACACCATATATTTT; CDR3: CASSFMEGSGNTIYF
size: many; J: TRBJ1-2; V: TRBV7-9; D: -; DNA: TGTGCCAGCAGCAGGACAGAAGCTAACTATGGCTACACCTTC; CDR3: CASSRTEANYGYTF
size: many; J: TRBJ1-1; V: TRBV7-2; D: -; DNA: TGTGCCAGCAGCAGCGGGATGAACACTGAAGCTTTCTTT; CDR3: CASSSGMNTEAFF
size: many; J: TRBJ1-2; V: TRBV3-1; D: -; DNA: TGTGCCAGCAGCACCCGGGACCGCGGCTACTATGGCTACACCTTC; CDR3: CASSTRDRGYYGYTF
size: -; J: TRBJ1-4; V: TRBV6-2/TRBV6-3; D: -; DNA: TGTGCCAGCAACGGACAGAATAATGAAAAACTGTTTTTT; CDR3: CASNGQNNEKLFF
size: many; J: TRBJ2-1; V: TRBV5-1; D: -; DNA: TGCGCCAGCAGCTTGGATCCGTCTTCCAATGAGCAGTTCTTC; CDR3: CASSLDPSSNEQFF
size: many; J: TRBJ1-2; V: TRBV7-2; D: TRBD1; DNA: TGTGCCAGCAGCTCCTCCGACAGGGGAGGTGGCTACACCTTC; CDR3: CASSSSDRGGGYTF
size: many; J: TRBJ2-2; V: TRBV5-5; D: TRBD2; DNA: TGTGCCAGCAGCTTGGGGACTAGACTGATCGGGGAGCTGTTTTTT; CDR3: CASSLGTRLIGELFF
size: many; J: TRBJ2-2; V: TRBV3-1; D: -; DNA: TGTGCCAGCAGCCATGCGCTCAGGAGGAACACCGGGGAGCTGTTTTTT; CDR3: CASSHALRRNTGELFF
size: many; J: TRBJ2-1; V: TRBV5-1; D: -; DNA: TGCGCCAGCAGCTTGGCTGGACAGACTAGCAATGAGCAGTTCTTC; CDR3: CASSLAGQTSNEQFF
size: many; J: TRBJ1-2; V: TRBV7-2; D: -; DNA: TGTGCCAGCAGCTTAAGACCCCAGGCGCATGGCTACACCTTC; CDR3: CASSLRPQAHGYTF
size: many; J: TRBJ1-2; V: TRBV20-1; D: -; DNA: TGCAGTGCTAGCTTTTCCCAGGGAATTTTGTTGGGCTACACCTTC; CDR3: CSASFSQGILLGYTF
size: many; J: TRBJ1-5; V: TRBV20-1; D: -; DNA: TGCAGTGCTACGGATGGGCCCGCCGGCAATCAGCCCCAGCATTTT; CDR3: CSATDGPAGNQPQHF
size: many; J: TRBJ2-2; V: TRBV5-1; D: -; DNA: TGCGCCAGCAGCTTGGAGGGGCCGAACACCGGGGAGCTGTTTTTT; CDR3: CASSLEGPNTGELFF
size: many; J: TRBJ2-7; V: TRBV3-1; D: -; DNA: TGTGCCAGCAGCCAAGGGTGGGGCCCCTACGAGCAGTACTTC; CDR3: CASSQGWGPYEQYF
size: many; J: TRBJ2-5; V: TRBV11-3; D: TRBD2; DNA: TGTGCCAGCAGTCCCGGGACTATGGAAGAGACCCAGTACTTC; CDR3: CASSPGTMEETQYF
size: many; J: TRBJ1-1; V: TRBV27; D: TRBD1; DNA: TGTGCCAGCAGGGACCGTCGACAGGGGACGAACACTGAAGCTTTCTTT; CDR3: CASRDRRQGTNTEAFF
size: many; J: TRBJ2-2; V: TRBV20-1; D: TRBD2; DNA: TGCAGTGCTCTCGAAACTAGCGGGATCACCGGGGAGCTGTTTTTT; CDR3: CSALETSGITGELFF
size: many; J: TRBJ2-2; V: TRBV10-3; D: TRBD2; DNA: TGTGCCATTCGGACTAGCGGGGGTACCGGGGAGCTGTTTTTT; CDR3: CAIRTSGGTGELFF
size: many; J: TRBJ1-1; V: TRBV10-3; D: -; DNA: TGTGCCATCAGTGAACGAACCACAGGGAAGGAAGCTTTCTTT; CDR3: CAISERTTGKEAFF
size: many; J: TRBJ1-1; V: TRBV5-1; D: -; DNA: TGCGCCAGCAGCTTGTATGGAATCACTGAAGCTTTCTTT; CDR3: CASSLYGITEAFF
size: many; J: TRBJ1-1; V: TRBV5-1; D: -; DNA: TGCGCCAGCAGCTTGGCGCGTTTCGACACTGAAGCTTTCTTT; CDR3: CASSLARFDTEAFF
size: many; J: TRBJ2-5; V: TRBV20-1; D: -; DNA: TGCAGTGCTAGCCGTCACGGACTGGAGTACCAAGAGACCCAGTACTTC; CDR3: CSASRHGLEYQETQYF
size: -; J: TRBJ2-7; V: TRBV12-3/TRBV12-4; D: -; DNA: TGTGCCTGTACCCCAGGAGGAGGGCACCCCTACGAGCAGTACTTC; CDR3: CACTPGGGHPYEQYF
size: many; J: TRBJ2-3; V: TRBV20-1; D: -; DNA: TGCAGTGCTAGATCCAGGAACACAGATACGCAGTATTTT; CDR3: CSARSRNTDTQYF
size: medium-sized; J: TRBJ2-7; V: TRBV5-1; D: -; DNA: TGCGCCAGCAGCTTGTCGGGAAACTACGAGCAGTACTTC; CDR3: CASSLSGNYEQYF
size: many; J: TRBJ2-7; V: TRBV28; D: -; DNA: TGTGCCAGCACCAACGACCTGAAGAGCTCCTACGAGCAGTACTTC; CDR3: CASTNDLKSSYEQYF
size: many; J: TRBJ2-7; V: TRBV4-1; D: -; DNA: TGCGCCAGCAGCCAAGATCCGGGGCCGCAATACGAGCAGTACTTC; CDR3: CASSQDPGPQYEQYF
size: many; J: TRBJ2-7; V: TRBV5-5; D: -; DNA: TGTGCCAGCAGAACCGGACCACCCGCTCGCTACGAGCAGTACTTC; CDR3: CASRTGPPARYEQYF
size: many; J: TRBJ2-4; V: TRBV5-6; D: TRBD2; DNA: TGTGCCAGCAGCCAGAGCGGGGGGGCTCTGAACATTCAGTACTTC; CDR3: CASSQSGGALNIQYF
size: many; J: TRBJ1-6; V: TRBV2; D: -; DNA: TGTGCCAGCAGTGAAGCGGGGGGGCGCGCGACCTATAATTCACCCCTCCACTTT; CDR3: CASSEAGGRATYNSPLHF
size: many; J: TRBJ1-3; V: TRBV7-2; D: -; DNA: TGTGCCAGCAGCTTGTCGGAAAGCTCTGGAAACACCATATATTTT; CDR3: CASSLSESSGNTIYF
size: many; J: TRBJ2-3; V: TRBV12-3/TRBV12-4; D: TRBD1; DNA: TGTGCCAGCAGGGGACAGGAGTACACAGATACGCAGTATTTT; CDR3: CASRGQEYTDTQYF
size: -; J: TRBJ1-3; V: TRBV13; D: -; DNA: TGTGCCAGCAGCTTGGACAGTCCCCTCTTCTCTGGAAACACCATATATTTT; CDR3: CASSLDSPLFSGNTIYF